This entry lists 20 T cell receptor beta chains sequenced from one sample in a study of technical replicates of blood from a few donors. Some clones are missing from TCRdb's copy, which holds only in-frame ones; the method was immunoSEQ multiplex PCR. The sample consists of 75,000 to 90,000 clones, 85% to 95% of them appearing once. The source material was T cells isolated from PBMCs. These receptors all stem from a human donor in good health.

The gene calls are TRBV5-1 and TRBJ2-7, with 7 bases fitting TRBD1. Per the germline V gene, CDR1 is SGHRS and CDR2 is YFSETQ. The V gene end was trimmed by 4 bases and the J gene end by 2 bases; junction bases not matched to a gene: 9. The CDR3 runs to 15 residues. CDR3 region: CASSGDSQNAYEQYF. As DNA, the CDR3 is TGCGCCAGCAGCGGGGACAGCCAAAACGCCTACGAGCAGTACTTC.

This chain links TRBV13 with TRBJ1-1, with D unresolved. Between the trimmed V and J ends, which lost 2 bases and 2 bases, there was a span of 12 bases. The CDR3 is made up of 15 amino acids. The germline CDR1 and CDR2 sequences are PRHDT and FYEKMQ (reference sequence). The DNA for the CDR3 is TGTGCCAGCAGCTTACGCAGGTCGGCAAACACTGAAGCTTTCTTT. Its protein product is CASSLRRSANTEAFF.

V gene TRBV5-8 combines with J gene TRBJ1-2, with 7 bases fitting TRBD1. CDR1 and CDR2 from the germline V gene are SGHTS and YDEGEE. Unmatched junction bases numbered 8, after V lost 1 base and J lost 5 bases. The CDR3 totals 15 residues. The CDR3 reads CASSLSGGGAYGYTF. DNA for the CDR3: TGTGCCAGCAGCTTGTCCGGAGGGGGCGCTTATGGCTACACCTTC.

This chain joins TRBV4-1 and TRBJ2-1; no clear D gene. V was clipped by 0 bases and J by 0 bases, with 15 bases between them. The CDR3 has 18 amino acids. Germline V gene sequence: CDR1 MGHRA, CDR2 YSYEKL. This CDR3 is CASSQDYLVGSSYNEQFF. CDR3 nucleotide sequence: TGCGCCAGCAGCCAAGATTATCTCGTCGGGTCCTCCTACAATGAGCAGTTCTTC.

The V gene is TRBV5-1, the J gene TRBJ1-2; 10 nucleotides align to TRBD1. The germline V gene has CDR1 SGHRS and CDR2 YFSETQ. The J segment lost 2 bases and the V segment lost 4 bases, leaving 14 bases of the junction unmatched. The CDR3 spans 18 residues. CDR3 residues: CASSPSAGTGVWNYGYTF. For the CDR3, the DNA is TGCGCCAGCAGCCCATCAGCCGGGACAGGGGTCTGGAACTATGGCTACACCTTC.

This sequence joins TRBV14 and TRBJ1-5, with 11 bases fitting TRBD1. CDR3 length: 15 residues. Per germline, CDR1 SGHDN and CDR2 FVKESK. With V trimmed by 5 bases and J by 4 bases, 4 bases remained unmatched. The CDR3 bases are TGTGCCAGCAGCTCAGGGACAGGGGGAAATCAGCCCCAGCATTTT. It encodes CASSSGTGGNQPQHF.

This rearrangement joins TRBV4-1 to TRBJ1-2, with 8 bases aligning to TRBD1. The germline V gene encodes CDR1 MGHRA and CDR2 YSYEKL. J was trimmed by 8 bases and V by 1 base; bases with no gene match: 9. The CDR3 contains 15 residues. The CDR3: CASSQGAGGGLGYTF. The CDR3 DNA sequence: TGCGCCAGCAGCCAAGGGGCAGGGGGCGGGTTAGGCTACACCTTC.

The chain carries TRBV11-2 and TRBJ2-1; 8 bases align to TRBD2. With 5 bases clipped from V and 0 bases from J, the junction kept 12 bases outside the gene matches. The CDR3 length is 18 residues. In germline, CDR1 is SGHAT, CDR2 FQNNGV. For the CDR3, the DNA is TGTGCCAGCAGCCCCCCGGTCGGGAGGGACCTCTCCTACAATGAGCAGTTCTTC. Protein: CASSPPVGRDLSYNEQFF.

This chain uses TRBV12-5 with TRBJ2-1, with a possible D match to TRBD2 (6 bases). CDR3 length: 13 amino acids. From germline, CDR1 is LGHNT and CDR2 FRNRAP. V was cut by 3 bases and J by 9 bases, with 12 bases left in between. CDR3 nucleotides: TGTGCTAGTGGTTTTTCGGGGGTCGGTGAGCAGTTCTTC. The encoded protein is CASGFSGVGEQFF. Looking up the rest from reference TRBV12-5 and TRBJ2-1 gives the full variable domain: DARVTQTPRHKVTEMGQEVTMRCQPILGHNTVFWYRQTMMQGLELLAYFRNRAPLDDSGMPKDRFSAEMPDATLATLKIQPSEPRDSAVYFCASGFSGVGEQFFGPGTRLTVL.

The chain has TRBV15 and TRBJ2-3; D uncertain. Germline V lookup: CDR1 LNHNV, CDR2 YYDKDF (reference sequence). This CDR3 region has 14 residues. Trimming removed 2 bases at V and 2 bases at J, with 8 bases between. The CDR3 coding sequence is TGTGCCACCAGCAGATTGGAGAACACAGATACGCAGTATTTT. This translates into CATSRLENTDTQYF. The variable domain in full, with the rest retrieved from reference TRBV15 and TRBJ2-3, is DAMVIQNPRYQVTQFGKPVTLSCSQTLNHNVMYWYQQKSSQAPKLLFHYYDKDFNNEADTPDNFQSRRPNTSFCFLDIRSPGLGDTAMYLCATSRLENTDTQYFGPGTRLTVL.

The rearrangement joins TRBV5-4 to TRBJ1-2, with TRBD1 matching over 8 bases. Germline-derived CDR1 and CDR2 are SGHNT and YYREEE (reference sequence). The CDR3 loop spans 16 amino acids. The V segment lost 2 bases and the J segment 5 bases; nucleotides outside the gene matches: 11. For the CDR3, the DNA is TGTGCCAGCAGCTTAACCGGGACAGGCTTTTCGTATGGCTACACCTTC. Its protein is CASSLTGTGFSYGYTF.

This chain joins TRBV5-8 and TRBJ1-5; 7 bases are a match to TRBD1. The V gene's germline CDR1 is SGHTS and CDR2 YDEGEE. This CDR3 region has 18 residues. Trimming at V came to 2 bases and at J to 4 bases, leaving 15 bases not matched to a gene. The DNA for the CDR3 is TGTGCCAGCAGCTTAAGAACAGGGGCCTCGGGACTTAATCAGCCCCAGCATTTT. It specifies CASSLRTGASGLNQPQHF.

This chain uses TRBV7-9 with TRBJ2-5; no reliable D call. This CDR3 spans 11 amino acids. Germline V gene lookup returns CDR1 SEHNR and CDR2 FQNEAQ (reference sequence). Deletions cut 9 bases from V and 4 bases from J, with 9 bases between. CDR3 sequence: CASSPGETQYF. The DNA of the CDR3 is TGTGCCAGTAGCCCGGGAGAGACCCAGTACTTC.

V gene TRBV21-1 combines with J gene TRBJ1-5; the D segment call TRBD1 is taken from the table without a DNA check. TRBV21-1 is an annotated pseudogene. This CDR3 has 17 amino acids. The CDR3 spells CASSIPCPDRGDQPQHF. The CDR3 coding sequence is TGTGCCAGCAGCATTCCCTGCCCGGACAGGGGCGATCAGCCCCAGCATTTT.

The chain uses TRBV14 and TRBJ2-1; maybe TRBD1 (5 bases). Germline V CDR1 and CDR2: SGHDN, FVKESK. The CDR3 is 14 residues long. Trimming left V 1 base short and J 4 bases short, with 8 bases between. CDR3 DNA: TGTGCCAGCAGCCAAGGGGGCAGTTACAATGAGCAGTTCTTC. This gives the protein CASSQGGSYNEQFF.

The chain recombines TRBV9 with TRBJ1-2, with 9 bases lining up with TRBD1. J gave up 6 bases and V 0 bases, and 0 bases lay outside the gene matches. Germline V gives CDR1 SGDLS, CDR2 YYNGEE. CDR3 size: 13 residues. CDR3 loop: CASSVGDRDGYTF. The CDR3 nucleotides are TGTGCCAGCAGCGTAGGGGACAGGGATGGCTACACCTTC.

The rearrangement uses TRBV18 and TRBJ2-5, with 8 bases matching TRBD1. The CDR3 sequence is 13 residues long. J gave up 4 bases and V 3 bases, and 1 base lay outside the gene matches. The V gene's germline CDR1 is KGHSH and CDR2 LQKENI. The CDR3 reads CASSPDRGETQYF. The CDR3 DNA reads TGTGCCAGCTCACCCGACAGGGGAGAGACCCAGTACTTC.

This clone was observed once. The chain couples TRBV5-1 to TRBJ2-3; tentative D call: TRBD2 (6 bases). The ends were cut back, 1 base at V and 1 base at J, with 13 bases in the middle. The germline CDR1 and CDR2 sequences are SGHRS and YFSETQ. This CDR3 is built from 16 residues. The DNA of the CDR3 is TGCGCCAGCAGCTTGTTTATCGGGGGAGGCACAGATACGCAGTATTTT. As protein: CASSLFIGGGTDTQYF.

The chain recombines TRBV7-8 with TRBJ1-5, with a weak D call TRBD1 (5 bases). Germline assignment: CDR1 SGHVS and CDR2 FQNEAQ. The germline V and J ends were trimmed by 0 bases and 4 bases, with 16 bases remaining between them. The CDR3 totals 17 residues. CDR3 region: CASSLARAREGNQPQHF. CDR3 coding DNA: TGTGCCAGCAGCTTAGCAAGGGCCAGGGAGGGAAATCAGCCCCAGCATTTT.

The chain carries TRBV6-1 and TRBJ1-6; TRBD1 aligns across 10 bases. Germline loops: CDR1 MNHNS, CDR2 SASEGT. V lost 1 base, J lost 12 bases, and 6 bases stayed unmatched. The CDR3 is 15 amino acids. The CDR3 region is CASSEGQGALLPLHF. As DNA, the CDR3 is TGTGCCAGCAGTGAAGGACAGGGGGCTTTATTACCCCTCCACTTT.